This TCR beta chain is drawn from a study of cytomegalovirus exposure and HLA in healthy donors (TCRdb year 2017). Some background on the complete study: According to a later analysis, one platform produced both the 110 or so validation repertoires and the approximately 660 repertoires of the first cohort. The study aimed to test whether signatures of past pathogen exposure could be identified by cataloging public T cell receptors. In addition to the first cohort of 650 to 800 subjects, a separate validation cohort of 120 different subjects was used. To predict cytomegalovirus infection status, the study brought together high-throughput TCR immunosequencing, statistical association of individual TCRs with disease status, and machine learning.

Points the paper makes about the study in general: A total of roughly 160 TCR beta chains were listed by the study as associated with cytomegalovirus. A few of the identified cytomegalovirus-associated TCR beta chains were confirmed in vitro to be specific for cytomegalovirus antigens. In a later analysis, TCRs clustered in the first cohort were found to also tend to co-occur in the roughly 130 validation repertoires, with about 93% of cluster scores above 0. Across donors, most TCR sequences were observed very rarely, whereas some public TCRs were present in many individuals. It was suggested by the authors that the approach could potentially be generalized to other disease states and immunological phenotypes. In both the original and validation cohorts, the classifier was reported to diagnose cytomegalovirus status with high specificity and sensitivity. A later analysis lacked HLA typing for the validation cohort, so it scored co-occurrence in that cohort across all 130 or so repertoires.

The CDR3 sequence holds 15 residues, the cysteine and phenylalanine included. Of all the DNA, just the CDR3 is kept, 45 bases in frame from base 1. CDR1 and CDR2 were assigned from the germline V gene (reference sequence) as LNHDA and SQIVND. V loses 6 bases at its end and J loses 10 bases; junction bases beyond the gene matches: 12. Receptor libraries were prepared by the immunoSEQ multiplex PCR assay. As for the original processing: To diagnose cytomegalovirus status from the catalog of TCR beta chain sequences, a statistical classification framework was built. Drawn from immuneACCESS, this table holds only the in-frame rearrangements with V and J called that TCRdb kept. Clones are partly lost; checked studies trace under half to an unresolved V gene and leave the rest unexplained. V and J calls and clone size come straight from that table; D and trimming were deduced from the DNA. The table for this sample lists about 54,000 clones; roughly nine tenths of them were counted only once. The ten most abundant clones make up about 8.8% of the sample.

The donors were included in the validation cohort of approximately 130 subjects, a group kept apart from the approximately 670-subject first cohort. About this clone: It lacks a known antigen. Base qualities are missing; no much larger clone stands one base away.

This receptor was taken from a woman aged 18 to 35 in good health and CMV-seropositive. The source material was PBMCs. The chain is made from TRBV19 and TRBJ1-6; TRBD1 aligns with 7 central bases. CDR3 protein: CASSTARTGESPLHF. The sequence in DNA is TGTGCCAGTAGCACGGCCCGTACAGGGGAATCACCCCTCCACTTT.